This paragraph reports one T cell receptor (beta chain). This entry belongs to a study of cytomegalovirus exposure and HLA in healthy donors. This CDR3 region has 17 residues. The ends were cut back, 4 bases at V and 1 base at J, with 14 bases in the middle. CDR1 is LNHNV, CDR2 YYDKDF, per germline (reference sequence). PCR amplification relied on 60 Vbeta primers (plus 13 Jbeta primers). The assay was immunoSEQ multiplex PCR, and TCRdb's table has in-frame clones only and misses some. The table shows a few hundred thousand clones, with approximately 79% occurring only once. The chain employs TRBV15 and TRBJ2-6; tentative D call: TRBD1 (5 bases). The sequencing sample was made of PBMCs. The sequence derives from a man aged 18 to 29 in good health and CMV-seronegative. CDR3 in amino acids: CATSKGRGQSGANVLTF. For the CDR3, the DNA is TGTGCCACCAGCAAGGGGCGAGGCCAGTCTGGGGCCAACGTCCTGACTTTC.